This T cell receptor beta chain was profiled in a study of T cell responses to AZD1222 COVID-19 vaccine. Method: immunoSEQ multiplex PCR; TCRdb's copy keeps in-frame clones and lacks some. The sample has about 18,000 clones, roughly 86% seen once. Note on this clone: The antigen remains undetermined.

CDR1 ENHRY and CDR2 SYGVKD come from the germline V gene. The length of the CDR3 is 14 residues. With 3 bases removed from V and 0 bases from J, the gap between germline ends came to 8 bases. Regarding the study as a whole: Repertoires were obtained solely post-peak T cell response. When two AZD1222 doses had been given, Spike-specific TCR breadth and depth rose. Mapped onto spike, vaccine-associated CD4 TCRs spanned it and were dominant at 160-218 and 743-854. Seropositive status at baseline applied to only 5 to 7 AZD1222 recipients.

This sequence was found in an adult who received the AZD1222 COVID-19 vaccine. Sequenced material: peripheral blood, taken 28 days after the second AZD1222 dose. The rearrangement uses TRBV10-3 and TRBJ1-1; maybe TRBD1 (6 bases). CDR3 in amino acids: CAISETGLNTEAFF. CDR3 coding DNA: TGTGCCATCAGTGAAACAGGGCTGAACACTGAAGCTTTCTTT.